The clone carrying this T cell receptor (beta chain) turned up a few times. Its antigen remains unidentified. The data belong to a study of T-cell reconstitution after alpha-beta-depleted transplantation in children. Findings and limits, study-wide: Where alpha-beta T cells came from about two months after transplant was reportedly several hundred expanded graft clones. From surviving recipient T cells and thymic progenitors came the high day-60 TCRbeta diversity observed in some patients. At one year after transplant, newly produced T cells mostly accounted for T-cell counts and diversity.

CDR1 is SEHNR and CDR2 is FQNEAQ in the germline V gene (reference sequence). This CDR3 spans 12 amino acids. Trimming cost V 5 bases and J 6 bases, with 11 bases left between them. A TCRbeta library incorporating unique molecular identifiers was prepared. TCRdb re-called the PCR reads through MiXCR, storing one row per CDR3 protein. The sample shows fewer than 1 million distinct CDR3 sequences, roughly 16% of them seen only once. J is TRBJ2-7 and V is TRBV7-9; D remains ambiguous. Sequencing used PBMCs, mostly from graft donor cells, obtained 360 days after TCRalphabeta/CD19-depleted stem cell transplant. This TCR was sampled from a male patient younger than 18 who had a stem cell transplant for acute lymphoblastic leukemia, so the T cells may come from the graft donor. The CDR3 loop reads CASSDVRVEQYF. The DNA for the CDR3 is TGTGCCAGCAGCGACGTTCGTGTCGAGCAGTACTTC.